This T cell receptor beta chain appears in the sequencing data of a study of identical twins. General study results and limits: While abundant cord blood beta clonotypes carried fewer insertions, memory repertoires showed no such pattern. Partial confounding of zero-insertion analyses by invariant MAIT and iNKT cells was possible. Conclusions relied on cross-sectional statistical analysis, not following the same donors.

cDNA carried unique molecular identifiers, and a universal primer site was added by template switching. TCRdb itself ran the 5' RACE reads through MiXCR, one entry per CDR3 protein. Of 1.5 million to 2 million distinct CDR3 sequences listed, 25% to 35% were seen once; the top ten hold around 0.3%. In germline, CDR1 is SEHNR, CDR2 FQNEAQ (reference sequence). The CDR3 length is 13 residues. Trimming removed 5 bases at V and 6 bases at J, with 13 bases between. Regarding this clonotype: Its antigen is unidentified.

Specimen: cord blood. This TCR derives from a newborn girl in good health. The rearrangement joins TRBV7-9 to TRBJ2-5; possible D gene TRBD1, 6 bases. The CDR3: CASSLTGLQTQYF. As DNA, the CDR3 is TGTGCCAGCAGCCTTACAGGGTTGCAGACCCAGTACTTC.